This T cell receptor beta chain is drawn from a study of cytomegalovirus exposure and HLA in healthy donors. PCR amplification relied on 60 Vbeta primers (plus 13 Jbeta primers). The data were produced by immunoSEQ multiplex PCR, yet TCRdb's version contains in-frame clones alone and is incomplete. This sample has around 30,000 clones, with 87% found just once. Study-level points and caveats: High sensitivity and specificity were reportedly achieved when the classifier diagnosed cytomegalovirus status. Reportedly, TCR beta sequences accurately predicted HLA-A and HLA-B alleles in most subjects. Researchers reported in a later analysis that a missense DCLRE1C variant was tied to TCR beta V- and J-gene trimming. Researchers catalogued some 160 TCR beta chains as cytomegalovirus-associated.

In germline, CDR1 is MNHNS, CDR2 SASEGT. This CDR3 is 16 amino acids long. Trimming took 2 bases from V and 0 from J, leaving 11 bases between them. Concerning this clone itself: The antigen is undetermined.

The specimen sequenced was PBMCs. This rearrangement joins TRBV6-1 to TRBJ1-5, with D hard to call. This receptor was identified in a boy between 10 and 17 years old in good health and CMV-seronegative. The CDR3 DNA sequence: TGTGCCAGCAGTGAATCCGGGGTCTTTAGCAATCAGCCCCAGCATTTT. Protein: CASSESGVFSNQPQHF.